This T cell receptor (beta chain) was found in a study of T-cell memory formation after mild COVID-19 (dated by TCRdb to the early 2020s). A note on the overall study: Most TCR sequence clusters were specific to one of the two donors. In a couple of donors, T-cell clones that expanded and contracted after mild COVID-19 were tracked by sequencing TCRalpha and TCRbeta repertoires over time. The cohort comprised two young, previously healthy adult volunteers, one female and one male. Findings and caveats that apply to the study as a whole: Only two mild cases were covered by the study, and larger cohorts that include severe cases with pre-infection samples were considered necessary. SARS-CoV-2 specificity of the second-wave clones peaking on day 37 was not confirmed. Clones contracting from day 15 to 85 had balanced CD4/CD8 phenotypes, while a second wave expanding from day 15 to 37 was biased towards CD4+. Contracting CD4+ clones were found mainly in CM and EM memory subsets, while CD8+ clones were enriched in EMRA. Some responding clones were detected in pre-infection memory, which suggested that pre-existing cross-reactive memory T cells had joined the SARS-CoV-2 response.

Sequencing was performed on an Illumina NovaSeq 6000. Using 5'RACE with constant-segment primers, TCRalpha and TCRbeta cDNA libraries were constructed, with sample barcodes and unique molecular identifiers added in the process. Trizol reagent was used to extract RNA from every sample. The libraries were amplified in two PCR steps, and the second step added a second sample barcode and Illumina TruSeq adapters. Libraries were sequenced on an Illumina NovaSeq with 2 x 150 bp paired-end reads. The study's own analysis went as follows. The reads were demultiplexed and collapsed into UMI-guided consensus sequences using migec v1.2.7. Using mixcr v2.1.11, the UMI consensuses were aligned to TRA and TRB V and J templates and assembled into clonotypes. Clonotypes were classified as expanded or contracted when called significant by both edgeR and NoisET, with noise models trained on biological replicates. edgeR calls used a false discovery rate-adjusted p below 0.01 and a log2 fold-change threshold of 1. PCA with hierarchical clustering of max-normalized trajectories of the 1000 most abundant clonotypes was used as exploratory dynamics analysis. Each responding clone was given a CD4 or CD8 phenotype based on the CD4+ and CD8+ repertoires, which had been sequenced separately. The raw public data were reprocessed by TCRdb itself: fastp quality trimming at Q25, MiXCR clonotype calling, in-frame beta chains only. Identical CDR3 proteins give one entry, which carries the most common genes and DNA. The V and J calls come from TCRdb's annotation, not from the publication. Across this sample there are 150,000 to 200,000 distinct CDR3 sequences, with around 10% seen only once. Jointly, the top ten make up 3% to 4% of the sample.

Reading from cysteine to phenylalanine, the CDR3 counts 14 amino acids. Just the 42-base CDR3 DNA is kept, in frame starting at base 1. V and J are trimmed by 4 bases and 1 base, and the gene matches miss 3 bases of the junction. The germline V gene provides CDR1 SNHLY and CDR2 FYNNEI. PBMCs were isolated by Ficoll-Paque density gradient centrifugation. This clonotype turned up a few times. Its antigen target is currently unknown. Base-call qualities are not available, and no considerably larger clone is one nucleotide away. The sample taken for sequencing was PBMCs or a T cell subset sorted from them (not recorded which). The V gene is TRBV2 and the J gene is TRBJ1-1, with 7 bases matching TRBD1. This TCR was sampled from a young man who had mild COVID-19 (a few samples of this study predate the infection). The sample titles of this study are shuffled in the database, so cell type and time point are left out; the donor was told from shared clones. The CDR3 protein is CASSGQGWNTEAFF. Here is the DNA: TGTGCCAGCAGTGGACAGGGTTGGAACACTGAAGCTTTCTTT.